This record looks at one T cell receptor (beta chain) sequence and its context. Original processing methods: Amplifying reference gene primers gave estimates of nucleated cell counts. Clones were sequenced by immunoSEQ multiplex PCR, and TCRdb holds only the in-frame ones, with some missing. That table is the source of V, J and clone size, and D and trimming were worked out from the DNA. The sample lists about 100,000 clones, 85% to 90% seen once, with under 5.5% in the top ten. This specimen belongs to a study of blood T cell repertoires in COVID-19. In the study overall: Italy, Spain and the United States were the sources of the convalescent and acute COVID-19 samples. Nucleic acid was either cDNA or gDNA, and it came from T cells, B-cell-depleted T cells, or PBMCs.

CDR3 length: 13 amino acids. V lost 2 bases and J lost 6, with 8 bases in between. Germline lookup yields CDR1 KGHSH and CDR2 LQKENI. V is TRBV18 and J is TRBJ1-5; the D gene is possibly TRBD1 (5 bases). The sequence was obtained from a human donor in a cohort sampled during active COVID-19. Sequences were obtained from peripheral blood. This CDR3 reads CASSPAGRQPQHF. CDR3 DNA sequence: TGTGCCAGCTCACCAGCAGGGCGTCAGCCCCAGCATTTT.